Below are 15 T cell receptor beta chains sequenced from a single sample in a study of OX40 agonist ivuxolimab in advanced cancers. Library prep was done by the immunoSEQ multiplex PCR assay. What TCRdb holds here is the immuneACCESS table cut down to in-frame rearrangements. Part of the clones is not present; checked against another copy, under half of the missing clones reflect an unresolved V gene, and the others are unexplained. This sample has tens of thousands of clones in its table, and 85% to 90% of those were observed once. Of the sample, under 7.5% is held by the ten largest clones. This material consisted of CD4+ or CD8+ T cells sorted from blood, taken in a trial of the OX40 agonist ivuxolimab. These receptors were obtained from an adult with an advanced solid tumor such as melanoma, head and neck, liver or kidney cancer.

CDR3 coding DNA: TGCGCCAGCAGCCAAGAAGTACCGGGGGCAGCTAACTATGGCTACACCTTC. Protein product: CASSQEVPGAANYGYTF. This sequence joins TRBV4-3 and TRBJ1-2; possibly TRBD1 for D (6 bases). Looked up from germline, CDR1 is LGHNA and CDR2 is YSLEER. V lost 0 bases, J lost 0 bases, and 14 bases lay in between. The CDR3 runs to 17 residues.

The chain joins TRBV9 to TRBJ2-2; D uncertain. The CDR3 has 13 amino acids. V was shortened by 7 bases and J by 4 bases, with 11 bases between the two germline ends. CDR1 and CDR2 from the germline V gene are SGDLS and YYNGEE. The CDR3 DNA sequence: TGTGCCAGCGAAGCGTTGCGCACCGGGGAGCTGTTTTTT. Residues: CASEALRTGELFF.

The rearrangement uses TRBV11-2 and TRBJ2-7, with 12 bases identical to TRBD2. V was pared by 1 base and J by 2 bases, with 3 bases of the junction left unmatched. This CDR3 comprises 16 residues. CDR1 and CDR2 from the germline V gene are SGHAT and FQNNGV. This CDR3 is CASSLGLAGGPYEQYF. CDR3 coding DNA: TGTGCCAGCAGCTTAGGGCTAGCGGGAGGGCCCTACGAGCAGTACTTC. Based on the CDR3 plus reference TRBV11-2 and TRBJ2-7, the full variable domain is EAGVAQSPRYKIIEKRQSVAFWCNPISGHATLYWYQQILGQGPKLLIQFQNNGVVDDSQLPKDRFSAERLKGVDSTLKIQPAKLEDSAVYLCASSLGLAGGPYEQYFGPGTRLTVT.

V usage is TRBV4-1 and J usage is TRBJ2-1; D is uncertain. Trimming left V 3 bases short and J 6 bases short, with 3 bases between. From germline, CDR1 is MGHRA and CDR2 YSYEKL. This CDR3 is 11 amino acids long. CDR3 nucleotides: TGCGCCAGCAGCCAGGGCAATGAGCAGTTCTTC. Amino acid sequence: CASSQGNEQFF.

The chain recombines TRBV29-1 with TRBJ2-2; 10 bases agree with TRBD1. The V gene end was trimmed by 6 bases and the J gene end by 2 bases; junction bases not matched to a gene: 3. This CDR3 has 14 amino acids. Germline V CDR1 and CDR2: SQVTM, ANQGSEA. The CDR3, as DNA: TGCAGCGTCGGGACAGGGGTTAACACCGGGGAGCTGTTTTTT. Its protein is CSVGTGVNTGELFF.

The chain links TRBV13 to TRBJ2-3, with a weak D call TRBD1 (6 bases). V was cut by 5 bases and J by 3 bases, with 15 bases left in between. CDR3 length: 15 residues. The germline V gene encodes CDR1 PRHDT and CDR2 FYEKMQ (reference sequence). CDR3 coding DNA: TGTGCCAGCAGCCCGCGAGGGGGTACAACAGATACGCAGTATTTT. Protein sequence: CASSPRGGTTDTQYF. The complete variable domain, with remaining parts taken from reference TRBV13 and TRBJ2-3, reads AAGVIQSPRHLIKEKRETATLKCYPIPRHDTVYWYQQGPGQDPQFLISFYEKMQSDKGSIPDRFSAQQFSDYHSELNMSSLELGDSALYFCASSPRGGTTDTQYFGPGTRLTVL.

CDR3 in amino acids: CASSLTSGSHYEQYF. CDR3 nucleotide sequence: TGTGCCAGCAGCCTGACTAGCGGGAGTCACTACGAGCAGTACTTC. This sequence joins TRBV7-9 and TRBJ2-7, with TRBD2 matching 12 bases. The V segment lost 5 bases and the J segment 3 bases; nucleotides outside the gene matches: 5. The CDR3 contains 15 residues. Germline CDR1 SEHNR, CDR2 FQNEAQ (reference sequence).

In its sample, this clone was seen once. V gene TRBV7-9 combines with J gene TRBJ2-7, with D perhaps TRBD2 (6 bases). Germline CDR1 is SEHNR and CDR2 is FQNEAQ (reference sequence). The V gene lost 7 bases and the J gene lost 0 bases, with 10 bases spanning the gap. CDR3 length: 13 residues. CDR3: CASTSASSYEQYF. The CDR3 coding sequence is TGTGCCAGCACTAGCGCGTCCTCCTACGAGCAGTACTTC.

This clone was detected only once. The CDR3 DNA follows: TGTGCCAGCAGCCCTTCAAAGGGGCAGGGAGACTACAATGAGCAGTTCTTC. Protein sequence: CASSPSKGQGDYNEQFF. This sequence joins TRBV7-9 and TRBJ2-1; D possibly uses TRBD1 or TRBD2 (5 bases each). Germline V gene lookup returns CDR1 SEHNR and CDR2 FQNEAQ (reference sequence). The CDR3 sequence is 17 residues long. The V gene lost 5 bases and the J gene lost 3 bases, with 20 bases spanning the gap.

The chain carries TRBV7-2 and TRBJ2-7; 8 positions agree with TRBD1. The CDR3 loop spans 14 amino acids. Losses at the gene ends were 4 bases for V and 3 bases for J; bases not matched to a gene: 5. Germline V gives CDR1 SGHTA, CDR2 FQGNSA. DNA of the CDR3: TGTGCCAGCAGCTCTTGGACAGGGAACTACGAGCAGTACTTC. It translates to CASSSWTGNYEQYF.

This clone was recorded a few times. The CDR3 region is CASSPPYSTSINEQFF. The CDR3 coding sequence is TGTGCCAGCAGCCCACCATACTCTACTAGTATTAATGAGCAGTTCTTC. This chain joins TRBV9 and TRBJ2-1; D perhaps matches TRBD2 (5 bases). In germline, CDR1 is SGDLS, CDR2 YYNGEE. Trimming removed 4 bases from V and 7 bases from J, with 21 bases in between. This CDR3 region has 16 residues.

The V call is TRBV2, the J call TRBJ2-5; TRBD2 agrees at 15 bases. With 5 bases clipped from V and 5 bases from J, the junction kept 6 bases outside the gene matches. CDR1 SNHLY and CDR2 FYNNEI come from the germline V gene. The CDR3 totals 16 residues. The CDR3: CASSWGLAGGGETQYF. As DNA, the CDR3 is TGTGCCAGCAGTTGGGGACTAGCGGGAGGCGGGGAGACCCAGTACTTC.

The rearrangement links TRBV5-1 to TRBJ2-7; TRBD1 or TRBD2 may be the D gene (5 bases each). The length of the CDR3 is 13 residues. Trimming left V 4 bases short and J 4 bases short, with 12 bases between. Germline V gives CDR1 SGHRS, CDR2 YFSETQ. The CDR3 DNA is TGCGCCAGCAGCCAGGGACCGGAGTACGAGCAGTACTTC. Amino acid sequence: CASSQGPEYEQYF.

DNA for the CDR3: TGTGCCAGCAGTTCTCCGGGACAGGGGCACGAGCAGTACTTC. This codes for CASSSPGQGHEQYF. The rearrangement joins TRBV6-5 to TRBJ2-7; 10 bases are a match to TRBD1. V shed 4 bases and J 5 bases; nucleotides not matched to a gene: 5. Germline CDR1 reads MNHEY; CDR2 reads SVGAGI. The CDR3 totals 14 residues.

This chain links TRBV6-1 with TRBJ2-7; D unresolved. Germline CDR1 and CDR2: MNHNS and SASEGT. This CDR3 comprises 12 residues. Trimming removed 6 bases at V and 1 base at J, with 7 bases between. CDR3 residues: CASSSNSYEQYF. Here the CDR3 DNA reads TGTGCCAGCAGCTCAAATTCCTACGAGCAGTACTTC.